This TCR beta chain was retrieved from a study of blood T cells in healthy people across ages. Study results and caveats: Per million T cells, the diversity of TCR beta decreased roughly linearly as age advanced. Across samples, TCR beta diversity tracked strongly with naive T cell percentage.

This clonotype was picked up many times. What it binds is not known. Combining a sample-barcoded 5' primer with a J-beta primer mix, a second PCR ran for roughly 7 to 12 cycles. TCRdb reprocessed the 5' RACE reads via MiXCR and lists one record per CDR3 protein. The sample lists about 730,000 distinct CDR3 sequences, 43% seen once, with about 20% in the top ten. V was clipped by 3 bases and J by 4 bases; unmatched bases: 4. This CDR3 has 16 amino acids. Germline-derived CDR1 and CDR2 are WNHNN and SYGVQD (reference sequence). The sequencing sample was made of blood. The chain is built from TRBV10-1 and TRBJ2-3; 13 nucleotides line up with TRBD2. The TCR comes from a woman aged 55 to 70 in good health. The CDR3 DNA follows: TGCGCCAGCAGTGAACTAGCGGGGGGGCTTTCAGATACGCAGTATTTT. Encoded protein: CASSELAGGLSDTQYF.